This T cell receptor beta chain was documented in a study of T cells after yellow fever vaccination. Study-wide findings and caveats: The secondary response peaked faster, at day 5 versus 15, but was weaker.

From the 5' RACE reads, TCRdb called clonotypes with MiXCR, one entry per CDR3 protein. Among under 700,000 distinct CDR3 sequences listed, roughly 17% were seen once. A word on this clonotype: Antigen specificity is unknown. At one end, the junction sequence differs from germline, possibly due to a read error.

The length of the CDR3 is 13 residues. The germline V gene has CDR1 SGHVS and CDR2 FQNEAQ. This sequence joins TRBV7-8 and TRBJ2-5; 7 bases fit TRBD2. The TCR comes from a man aged 18 to 35 who received the YFV17D yellow fever vaccine. This sample comprised PBMCs, obtained less than 6 days after the first yellow fever vaccination. The CDR3 nucleotides read TGTGCCAGCAGCCTGGGGGGGGGGAAGACCCATTACTTC. This translates into CASSLGGGKTHYF.